Listed below are T cell receptor beta chains from one sample, sequenced in a study of blood T cells in healthy people across ages. Via MiXCR, TCRdb re-called the 5' RACE reads, giving one row per CDR3 protein. The repertoire holds 600,000 to 800,000 distinct CDR3 sequences, about 50% seen once, with approximately 13% in the top ten. The sample comprised blood. The source of these receptors is a woman at least 80 years old in good health. The CDR3 runs from the conserved cysteine through the conserved F or W. Fields, in order: J gene, clone size, D gene, V gene, CDR3 protein, CDR3 DNA. The D gene is left open where the match is weak. Some rows have no size entry. The others give once, few or many, or a class for an expanded clone.

J gene: TRBJ2-3
clone size: few
D gene: NA
V gene: TRBV5-1
CDR3 protein: CASSFDRGASTDTQYF
CDR3 DNA: TGCGCCAGCAGCTTCGATCGCGGGGCTAGCACAGATACGCAGTATTTT

J gene: TRBJ2-7
clone size: NA
D gene: NA
V gene: TRBV10-3
CDR3 protein: CAISPTSGLSNEQYF
CDR3 DNA: TGTGCCATCAGTCCCACCAGTGGACTTTCTAACGAGCAGTACTTC

J gene: TRBJ1-6
clone size: NA
D gene: NA
V gene: TRBV27
CDR3 protein: CASSSRTVGVSPLHF
CDR3 DNA: TGTGCCAGCAGTTCCCGGACAGTTGGGGTCTCACCCCTCCACTTT

J gene: TRBJ2-2
clone size: NA
D gene: NA
V gene: TRBV7-3
CDR3 protein: CASSQTYSTGELFF
CDR3 DNA: TGTGCCAGCAGCCAAACGTATAGCACCGGGGAGCTGTTTTTT

J gene: TRBJ1-2
clone size: NA
D gene: TRBD1
V gene: TRBV7-9
CDR3 protein: CASSHTGESAGYTF
CDR3 DNA: TGTGCCAGCAGTCATACAGGGGAATCGGCTGGCTACACCTTC

J gene: TRBJ2-7
clone size: NA
D gene: TRBD1
V gene: TRBV12-3/TRBV12-4
CDR3 protein: CASSPEDRVTYEQYF
CDR3 DNA: TGTGCCAGCAGCCCTGAAGACAGGGTAACCTACGAGCAGTACTTC

J gene: TRBJ1-4
clone size: NA
D gene: NA
V gene: TRBV28
CDR3 protein: CASRATGTRELFF
CDR3 DNA: TGTGCCAGCAGGGCAACAGGGACCAGGGAACTGTTTTTT

J gene: TRBJ1-3
clone size: NA
D gene: NA
V gene: TRBV5-1
CDR3 protein: CASSAQPQDSGNTIYF
CDR3 DNA: TGCGCCAGCAGCGCCCAACCACAGGACTCTGGAAACACCATATATTTT

J gene: TRBJ2-7
clone size: few
D gene: NA
V gene: TRBV28
CDR3 protein: CASKPRGFLYEQYF
CDR3 DNA: TGTGCCAGCAAACCTAGAGGGTTCCTCTACGAGCAGTACTTC

J gene: TRBJ2-5
clone size: NA
D gene: NA
V gene: TRBV5-6
CDR3 protein: CASSLGRTQETQYF
CDR3 DNA: TGTGCCAGCAGCTTGGGTAGGACTCAAGAGACCCAGTACTTC

J gene: TRBJ2-7
clone size: once
D gene: NA
V gene: TRBV25-1
CDR3 protein: CASSESGGLSSYEQYF
CDR3 DNA: TGTGCCAGCAGTGAATCCGGAGGACTGAGCTCCTACGAGCAGTACTTC

J gene: TRBJ2-1
clone size: many
D gene: NA
V gene: TRBV14
CDR3 protein: CASSRQLRDEQFF
CDR3 DNA: TGTGCCAGCAGCCGTCAGTTACGCGATGAGCAGTTCTTC

J gene: TRBJ2-7
clone size: many
D gene: TRBD2
V gene: TRBV27
CDR3 protein: CASSYQSGSSYEQYF
CDR3 DNA: TGTGCCAGCAGTTACCAGAGCGGGAGCTCCTACGAGCAGTACTTC

J gene: TRBJ2-5
clone size: NA
D gene: NA
V gene: TRBV20-1
CDR3 protein: CSARDGGKAQYF
CDR3 DNA: TGCAGTGCTAGAGATGGCGGGAAGGCCCAGTACTTC

J gene: TRBJ1-1
clone size: few
D gene: NA
V gene: TRBV12-3/TRBV12-4
CDR3 protein: CASNPRGTGEAFF
CDR3 DNA: TGTGCCAGCAACCCGAGGGGGACCGGTGAAGCTTTCTTT

J gene: TRBJ1-2
clone size: many
D gene: TRBD1
V gene: TRBV5-6
CDR3 protein: CASSGTGGTYGYTF
CDR3 DNA: TGTGCCAGCAGCGGGACAGGGGGAACATATGGCTACACCTTC

J gene: TRBJ2-6
clone size: NA
D gene: NA
V gene: TRBV15
CDR3 protein: CATSRHGNSGANVLTF
CDR3 DNA: TGTGCCACCAGCAGGCATGGAAACTCTGGGGCCAACGTCCTGACTTTC

J gene: TRBJ2-3
clone size: NA
D gene: NA
V gene: TRBV7-9
CDR3 protein: CVSNHRDADTQYF
CDR3 DNA: TGTGTCAGCAATCACAGGGATGCAGATACGCAGTATTTT

J gene: TRBJ1-5
clone size: few
D gene: TRBD1
V gene: TRBV2
CDR3 protein: CASSGTGSSNQPQHF
CDR3 DNA: TGTGCCAGCAGCGGGACAGGGAGTAGCAATCAGCCCCAGCATTTT

J gene: TRBJ1-2
clone size: NA
D gene: TRBD1
V gene: TRBV25-1
CDR3 protein: CASSVAGGLGYGYTF
CDR3 DNA: TGTGCCAGCAGTGTGGCAGGGGGCCTGGGGTATGGCTACACCTTC

J gene: TRBJ2-5
clone size: NA
D gene: NA
V gene: TRBV5-1
CDR3 protein: CASSVDPGEETQYF
CDR3 DNA: TGCGCCAGCAGCGTGGATCCAGGGGAAGAGACCCAGTACTTC

J gene: TRBJ2-3
clone size: NA
D gene: NA
V gene: TRBV11-2
CDR3 protein: CASSPSFGVADTQYF
CDR3 DNA: TGTGCCAGCAGCCCGTCTTTTGGGGTGGCAGATACGCAGTATTTT

J gene: TRBJ1-2
clone size: NA
D gene: TRBD1
V gene: TRBV27
CDR3 protein: CASSLHRTGNYGYTF
CDR3 DNA: TGTGCCAGCAGTTTACACAGGACAGGGAACTATGGCTACACCTTC

J gene: TRBJ2-5
clone size: many
D gene: NA
V gene: TRBV7-2
CDR3 protein: CASSLQFSGGETQYF
CDR3 DNA: TGTGCCAGCAGCTTACAATTCTCAGGCGGCGAGACCCAGTACTTC

J gene: TRBJ2-3
clone size: many
D gene: TRBD2
V gene: TRBV5-1
CDR3 protein: CASSRILAGVPDTQYF
CDR3 DNA: TGCGCCAGCAGCAGAATATTAGCGGGAGTTCCAGATACGCAGTATTTT

J gene: TRBJ2-1
clone size: many
D gene: NA
V gene: TRBV5-1
CDR3 protein: CASSLDRGNEQFF
CDR3 DNA: TGCGCCAGCAGCTTAGATCGGGGCAATGAGCAGTTCTTC

J gene: TRBJ1-1
clone size: NA
D gene: NA
V gene: TRBV7-2
CDR3 protein: CASSSLVQMNTEAFF
CDR3 DNA: TGTGCCAGCAGCTCCCTCGTACAGATGAACACTGAAGCTTTCTTT

J gene: TRBJ2-3
clone size: many
D gene: NA
V gene: TRBV5-1
CDR3 protein: CASSYYRDTQYF
CDR3 DNA: TGCGCCAGCAGTTACTATAGGGATACGCAGTATTTT

J gene: TRBJ1-6
clone size: NA
D gene: NA
V gene: TRBV4-1
CDR3 protein: CASSQSSSPLHF
CDR3 DNA: TGCGCCAGCAGCCAAAGTAGTTCACCCCTCCACTTT

J gene: TRBJ1-6
clone size: NA
D gene: NA
V gene: TRBV14
CDR3 protein: CVSSQGLGSSPLHF
CDR3 DNA: TGTGTCAGCAGCCAAGGACTAGGTAGTTCACCCCTCCACTTT

J gene: TRBJ1-1
clone size: NA
D gene: NA
V gene: TRBV6-6
CDR3 protein: CASSYPLTGLETEAFF
CDR3 DNA: TGTGCCAGCAGTTACCCCCTAACAGGGCTGGAAACTGAAGCTTTCTTT

J gene: TRBJ1-5
clone size: NA
D gene: NA
V gene: TRBV12-3/TRBV12-4
CDR3 protein: CASSFGTTIQPQHF
CDR3 DNA: TGTGCCAGCAGTTTTGGGACCACCATTCAGCCCCAGCATTTT

J gene: TRBJ2-6
clone size: many
D gene: NA
V gene: TRBV20-1
CDR3 protein: CSARDGDSGANVLTF
CDR3 DNA: TGCAGTGCTAGAGATGGCGACTCTGGGGCCAACGTCCTGACTTTC

J gene: TRBJ2-5
clone size: NA
D gene: TRBD2
V gene: TRBV20-1
CDR3 protein: CSASYGEGQYF
CDR3 DNA: TGCAGTGCTAGTTACGGGGAGGGCCAGTACTTC

J gene: TRBJ2-2
clone size: few
D gene: NA
V gene: TRBV4-1
CDR3 protein: CASSQETESGELFF
CDR3 DNA: TGCGCCAGCAGCCAAGAGACGGAGTCCGGGGAGCTGTTTTTT

J gene: TRBJ2-7
clone size: NA
D gene: TRBD1
V gene: TRBV18
CDR3 protein: CASSRQTGGGLGEQYF
CDR3 DNA: TGTGCCAGCTCACGCCAGACAGGGGGAGGCTTAGGCGAGCAGTACTTC

J gene: TRBJ1-2
clone size: NA
D gene: NA
V gene: TRBV29-1
CDR3 protein: CSYSEGSHGYTF
CDR3 DNA: TGCAGCTATTCGGAGGGCTCCCATGGCTACACCTTC

J gene: TRBJ2-1
clone size: NA
D gene: NA
V gene: TRBV6-2/TRBV6-3
CDR3 protein: CASSYAGMAGFF
CDR3 DNA: TGTGCCAGCAGTTACGCGGGGATGGCTGGGTTCTTC

J gene: TRBJ2-1
clone size: NA
D gene: NA
V gene: TRBV6-6
CDR3 protein: CASRLDGSSYNEQFF
CDR3 DNA: TGTGCCAGCAGACTCGACGGCAGCTCCTACAATGAGCAGTTCTTC

J gene: TRBJ1-2
clone size: NA
D gene: NA
V gene: TRBV7-9
CDR3 protein: CASSLFQGSNAGYTF
CDR3 DNA: TGTGCCAGCAGCTTATTCCAGGGATCCAATGCTGGCTACACCTTC

J gene: TRBJ1-5
clone size: NA
D gene: NA
V gene: TRBV12-3/TRBV12-4
CDR3 protein: CASSVYSSNQPQHF
CDR3 DNA: TGTGCCAGCAGTGTATACAGTAGCAATCAGCCCCAGCATTTT